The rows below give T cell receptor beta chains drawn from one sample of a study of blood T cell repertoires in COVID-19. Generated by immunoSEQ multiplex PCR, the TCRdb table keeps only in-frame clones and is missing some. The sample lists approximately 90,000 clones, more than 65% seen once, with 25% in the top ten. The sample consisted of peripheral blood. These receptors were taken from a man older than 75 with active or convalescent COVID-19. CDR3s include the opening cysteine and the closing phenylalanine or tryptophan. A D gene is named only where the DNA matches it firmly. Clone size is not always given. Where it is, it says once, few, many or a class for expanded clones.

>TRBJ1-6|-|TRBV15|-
TGTGCCACCAGCAGACCCCCGGGGGGAGGAATTGGAAATTCACCCCTCCACTTT
CATSRPPGGGIGNSPLHF
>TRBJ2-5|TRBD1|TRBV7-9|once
TGTGCCAGCAGGCCAGGGGGTTGGCAAGAGACCCAGTACTTC
CASRPGGWQETQYF
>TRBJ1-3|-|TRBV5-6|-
TGTGCCAGCAGCTTGGGGTGGGCGTCTGGAAACACCATATATTTT
CASSLGWASGNTIYF
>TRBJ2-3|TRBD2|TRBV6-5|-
TGTGCCAGCAAGTCACTAGCGGGGGTAGGAGATACGCAGTATTTT
CASKSLAGVGDTQYF
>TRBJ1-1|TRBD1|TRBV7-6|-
TGTGCCAGCAGCTTAGCGGGACAGGGGGGAGCTTTCTTT
CASSLAGQGGAFF
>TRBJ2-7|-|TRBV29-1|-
TGCAGCGTTGAGTGGGACTCCTCCCACGAGCAGTACTTC
CSVEWDSSHEQYF
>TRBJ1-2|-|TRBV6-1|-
TGTGCCAGCAGTGATCGGGTCGGCTACACCTTC
CASSDRVGYTF
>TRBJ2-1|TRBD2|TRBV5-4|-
TGTGCCAGCAGCCCGGCCGGCCCTAGCGGCCCCTACAATGAGCAGTTCTTC
CASSPAGPSGPYNEQFF
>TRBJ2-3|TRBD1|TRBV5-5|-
TGTGCCAGCAGCGGTCGGACAGGGAGTAGCACAGATACGCAGTATTTT
CASSGRTGSSTDTQYF
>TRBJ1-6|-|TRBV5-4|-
TGTGCCAGCAGCTTGCAGGGTAATTCACCCCTCCACTTT
CASSLQGNSPLHF
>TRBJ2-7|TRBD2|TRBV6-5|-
TGTGCCAGCAGTTACTCGGGACTAGCGAGGCCCGAGCAGTACTTC
CASSYSGLARPEQYF
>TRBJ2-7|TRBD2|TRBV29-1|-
TGCAGCGTTGAGTCCGGGACTACCTACGAGCAGTACTTC
CSVESGTTYEQYF